Given below is one TCR beta chain in context. Its cognate antigen is unknown. Constant-region reverse primers amplified full-length variable regions, followed by semi-nested Nested Universal Primer A PCR. TCRdb itself ran the 5' RACE reads through MiXCR, one entry per CDR3 protein. The data show around 50,000 distinct CDR3 sequences, 17% seen once. Germline trimming cut 5 bases from V and 6 bases from J; bases unmatched to any gene: 8. The CDR3 runs to 15 residues. Germline V gene sequence: CDR1 MNHEY, CDR2 SVGEGT. Study-wide results and limits: Tumor memory CD4+ T cell TCR gene usage clustered with blood and lymph node memory CD4+ cells and lymph node naive CD4+ cells. Tumor Treg TCRs overlapped most with tumor naive CD4+ cells.

Purified naive CD4+ T cells were depleted of CD25+ Tregs. The rearrangement uses TRBV6-2 or TRBV6-3 and TRBJ1-5, with 9 bases identical to TRBD1. The sequence derives from a female donor with breast cancer. Sequenced sample: naive CD4+ T cells sorted from blood. As to subset: naive CD4+ T cells, CD4+CD45RA+CD25-. CDR3 protein: CASSRGGTGTQPQHF. CDR3 sequence (DNA): TGTGCCAGCAGTCGAGGGGGGACAGGGACTCAGCCCCAGCATTTT.